The subject of this entry is one T cell receptor beta chain. The authors' processing: Cell counts per sample came from amplifying reference gene primers. Profiling relied on immunoSEQ multiplex PCR, and the TCRdb table lists in-frame clones only, not all of them. Clone size and the V and J calls come from that table; the DNA yielded D and trimming. The sample consists of more than 80,000 clones, around nine tenths of them appearing once. This entry belongs to a study of blood T cell repertoires in COVID-19. Study in general: The study drew acute and convalescent COVID-19 samples from the United States, Italy and Spain. Sources were T cells, B-cell-depleted T cells, or PBMCs; the material itself was cDNA or gDNA.

Germline V gene lookup returns CDR1 SGDLS and CDR2 YYNGEE. V lost 0 bases, J lost 11 bases, and 12 bases lay in between. This CDR3 region has 13 residues. Those enrolled in Seattle joined during active infection and were followed longitudinally afterward. Sequencing used peripheral blood. The chain has TRBV9 and TRBJ2-1; the D is unclear. The receptor's source is a woman aged 60 to 75 with COVID-19, enrolled during active disease. The DNA of the CDR3 is TGTGCCAGCAGCGTAGAAGCCGGGTCTAAGCAGTTCTTC. Translating gives CASSVEAGSKQFF.